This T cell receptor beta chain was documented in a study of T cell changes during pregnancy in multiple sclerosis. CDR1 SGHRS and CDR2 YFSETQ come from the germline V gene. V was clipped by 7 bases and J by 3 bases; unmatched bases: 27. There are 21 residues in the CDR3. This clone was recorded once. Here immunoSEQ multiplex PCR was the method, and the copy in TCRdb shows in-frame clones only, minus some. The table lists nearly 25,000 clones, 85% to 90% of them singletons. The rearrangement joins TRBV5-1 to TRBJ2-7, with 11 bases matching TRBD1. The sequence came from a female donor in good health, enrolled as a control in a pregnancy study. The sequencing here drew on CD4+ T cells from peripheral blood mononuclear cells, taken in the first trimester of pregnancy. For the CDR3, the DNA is TGCGCCAGCTCTAACGGACAGGGGGCTAGGAAGTGGATCGTAGGCATCTACGAGCAGTACTTC. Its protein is CASSNGQGARKWIVGIYEQYF.